The 25 T cell receptor beta chains below come from one sample, sequenced in a study of Tregs in tolerant kidney transplant recipients (dated by TCRdb to about 2019). Library preparation employed the immunoSEQ multiplex PCR assay. Drawn from immuneACCESS, this table holds only the in-frame rearrangements with V and J called that TCRdb kept. Clones are partly lost; checked studies trace under half to an unresolved V gene and leave the rest unexplained. The sample records about 46,000 clones, about 90% of which are singletons. The biggest ten clones account for less than 0.75% of the sample. The sequencing sample was made of Tregs from blood. All receptors come from a human donor in good health.

CDR3 nucleotide sequence: TGTGCCAGCAGCTTCAGTAGGACCACAGATACGCAGTATTTT. It is translated as CASSFSRTTDTQYF. The chain joins TRBV7-2 to TRBJ2-3; D gene uncertain. Trimming took off 3 bases at V and 2 bases at J, with 9 bases between the two ends. The CDR3 totals 14 residues. The germline V gene encodes CDR1 SGHTA and CDR2 FQGNSA.

This sequence joins TRBV18 and TRBJ2-7, with 8 bases fitting TRBD1. V gave up 3 bases and J gave up 2 bases; unmatched junction bases: 21. Germline V lookup: CDR1 KGHSH, CDR2 LQKENI. The CDR3 runs to 20 residues. For the CDR3, the DNA is TGTGCCAGCTCACCTGGATATGGACAGGGCGTTGGTAGCGGTACCTACGAGCAGTACTTC. This sequence encodes CASSPGYGQGVGSGTYEQYF.

V usage is TRBV18 and J usage is TRBJ2-7; 7 positions match TRBD1. The CDR3 totals 14 residues. Germline loops: CDR1 KGHSH, CDR2 LQKENI. V gave up 3 bases and J gave up 2 bases; unmatched junction bases: 4. The chain's CDR3 is CASSPRQGAYEQYF. The CDR3 region has the DNA TGTGCCAGCTCACCCCGTCAGGGGGCCTACGAGCAGTACTTC.

This sequence joins TRBV6-5 and TRBJ1-2; no clear D. Germline V lookup: CDR1 MNHEY, CDR2 SVGAGI. V lost 5 bases and J lost 5, with 15 bases in between. The CDR3 runs 14 residues. CDR3: CASSLQGDGYGYTF. The CDR3 nucleotides read TGTGCCAGCAGTCTACAAGGAGATGGGTATGGCTACACCTTC.

J is TRBJ1-2 and V is TRBV27; tentative D call: TRBD1 (6 bases). There are 15 residues in the CDR3. V shed 6 bases and J shed 7 bases, with 21 bases lying between them. Germline CDR1 is MNHEY and CDR2 is SMNVEV (reference sequence). CDR3 amino acids: CASRQSQNRAGGYTF. DNA of the CDR3: TGTGCCAGCAGACAAAGCCAAAACAGGGCCGGTGGCTACACCTTC.

The genes are TRBV7-6 and TRBJ2-7, with 11 bases fitting TRBD1. Germline V gene data show CDR1 as SGHVS and CDR2 as FNYEAQ. The CDR3 is 16 residues long. Trimming cost V 5 bases and J 6 bases; bases outside gene matches: 12. The CDR3 here is CASSRTSGQGAPEQYF. The DNA of the CDR3 is TGTGCCAGCAGCCGTACATCAGGACAGGGGGCCCCCGAGCAGTACTTC.

V gene TRBV30 combines with J gene TRBJ2-5; D uncertain. Trimming removed 5 bases from V and 5 bases from J, with 9 bases in between. CDR3 size: 11 residues. CDR1 and CDR2 from the germline V gene are GTSNPN and SVGIG (reference sequence). The CDR3 is CAWAHGETQYF. CDR3 bases: TGTGCCTGGGCCCACGGGGAGACCCAGTACTTC.

This chain uses TRBV18 with TRBJ1-2; D may be TRBD1 (6 bases). Trimming removed 0 bases at V and 6 bases at J, with 14 bases between. Germline CDR1 KGHSH, CDR2 LQKENI. The CDR3 is 15 amino acids. Here the CDR3 reads CASSPPWLGADGYTF. CDR3 DNA sequence: TGTGCCAGCTCACCACCGTGGCTGGGGGCGGATGGCTACACCTTC.

The CDR3 protein is CASKIADTQYF. In DNA, the CDR3 is TGCGCCAGCAAGATAGCGGATACGCAGTATTTT. The chain couples TRBV5-1 to TRBJ2-3; D perhaps matches TRBD2 (5 bases). Deletions cut 6 bases from V and 6 bases from J, with 8 bases between. The CDR3 length is 11 residues. From germline, CDR1 is SGHRS and CDR2 YFSETQ.

The chain is built from TRBV4-2 and TRBJ1-1; a weak D match, TRBD1 (5 bases). This CDR3 contains 18 residues. Germline V lookup: CDR1 LGHNA, CDR2 YNFKEQ. V gave up 4 bases and J gave up 2 bases, with 23 bases separating them. The CDR3: CASSRLGAGRRTNTEAFF. As DNA, the CDR3 is TGTGCCAGCAGCCGCCTAGGAGCGGGACGTAGGACCAACACTGAAGCTTTCTTT.

The chain has TRBV4-2 and TRBJ2-1, with D perhaps matching TRBD2 (5 bases). In germline, CDR1 is LGHNA, CDR2 YNFKEQ. V lost 0 bases and J 0 bases, leaving 12 bases between the germline ends. CDR3 size: 17 residues. CDR3 DNA: TGTGCCAGCAGCCAAGATCTTGGGAGCCACTCCTACAATGAGCAGTTCTTC. Protein: CASSQDLGSHSYNEQFF.

CDR3 sequence reads: CASGGNKFADTQYF. CDR3 DNA sequence: TGTGCCAGCGGCGGGAACAAGTTTGCGGATACGCAGTATTTT. V usage is TRBV6-6 and J usage is TRBJ2-3; possible D gene TRBD2, 6 bases. The CDR3 length is 14 residues. V was shortened by 8 bases and J by 6 bases, with 18 bases between the two germline ends. Per the germline V gene, CDR1 is MNHNY and CDR2 is SVGAGI (reference sequence).

The J gene is TRBJ2-7, the V gene TRBV5-1; 10 bases match TRBD2. V was pared by 2 bases and J by 0 bases, with 8 bases of the junction left unmatched. Germline-derived CDR1 and CDR2 are SGHRS and YFSETQ. The CDR3 is 17 residues long. The CDR3 nucleotides are TGCGCCAGCAGCTTCGGCTTCAGGACTAGCGGCTCCTACGAGCAGTACTTC. It codes for CASSFGFRTSGSYEQYF. Filled out from reference TRBV5-1 and TRBJ2-7, the complete variable domain reads KAGVTQTPRYLIKTRGQQVTLSCSPISGHRSVSWYQQTPGQGLQFLFEYFSETQRNKGNFPGRFSGRQFSNSRSEMNVSTLELGDSALYLCASSFGFRTSGSYEQYFGPGTRLTVT.

The chain employs TRBV20-1 and TRBJ1-1, with D possibly matching TRBD1 (5 bases). Deletions cut 6 bases from V and 1 base from J, with 6 bases between. There are 11 residues in the CDR3. CDR1 and CDR2 from the germline V gene are DFQATT and SNEGSKA (reference sequence). The CDR3 coding sequence is TGCAGTGCCCAGGGGAACACTGAAGCTTTCTTT. It encodes CSAQGNTEAFF.

V gene TRBV5-4 combines with J gene TRBJ2-1, with 11 bases matching TRBD2. V shed 2 bases, J shed 10 bases, and the junction held 8 bases outside the gene matches. There are 15 residues in the CDR3. Germline lookup yields CDR1 SGHNT and CDR2 YYREEE (reference sequence). CDR3 coding DNA: TGTGCCAGCAGCTTAACGCTAGCGGGGGGAAGGGAGCAGTTCTTC. Encoded protein: CASSLTLAGGREQFF. The full variable domain, in which reference TRBV5-4 and TRBJ2-1 provide the parts outside the CDR3, is ETGVTQSPTHLIKTRGQQVTLRCSSQSGHNTVSWYQQALGQGPQFIFQYYREEENGRGNFPPRFSGLQFPNYSSELNVNALELDDSALYLCASSLTLAGGREQFFGPGTRLTVL.

This chain's CDR3 is CASSGQYNSPLHF. CDR3 nucleotide sequence: TGTGCCAGCAGCGGGCAGTATAATTCACCCCTCCACTTT. The chain recombines TRBV7-2 with TRBJ1-6; no firm D call. V was cut by 5 bases and J by 4 bases, with 6 bases left in between. The germline CDR1 and CDR2 sequences are SGHTA and FQGNSA. CDR3 length: 13 amino acids.

The chain recombines TRBV11-3 with TRBJ1-1, with TRBD1 as a possible D gene (5 bases). Germline V lookup: CDR1 SGHNT, CDR2 YENEEA. The germline V and J ends were trimmed by 1 base and 0 bases, with 9 bases remaining between them. CDR3 length equals 15 residues. The CDR3 nucleotides read TGTGCCAGCAGCTTAGGGGGCGGCCTGAACACTGAAGCTTTCTTT. It specifies CASSLGGGLNTEAFF.

V usage is TRBV12-5 and J usage is TRBJ1-5; 9 bases map to TRBD1. Germline lookup yields CDR1 LGHNT and CDR2 FRNRAP. J lost 7 bases, V lost 0 bases, and 7 bases had no gene match. CDR3 length: 16 amino acids. CDR3 protein: CASGLVLQGANQPQHF. CDR3 coding DNA: TGTGCTAGTGGTTTGGTACTACAGGGGGCCAACCAGCCCCAGCATTTT. Based on the CDR3 plus reference TRBV12-5 and TRBJ1-5, the full variable domain is DARVTQTPRHKVTEMGQEVTMRCQPILGHNTVFWYRQTMMQGLELLAYFRNRAPLDDSGMPKDRFSAEMPDATLATLKIQPSEPRDSAVYFCASGLVLQGANQPQHFGDGTRLSIL.

This clone has just one count. The chain combines TRBV2 with TRBJ2-5, with 13 bases fitting TRBD2. The ends lost 3 bases at V and 2 bases at J; junction bases unmatched: 12. The CDR3 runs 19 residues. Germline V gene sequence: CDR1 SNHLY, CDR2 FYNNEI. The CDR3 DNA reads as TGTGCCAGCAGTGAGAACTATGGGCGGGGACTAGCGGGACAAGAGACCCAGTACTTC. Amino acid sequence: CASSENYGRGLAGQETQYF.

The chain carries TRBV15 and TRBJ1-2, with 11 bases fitting TRBD1. The CDR3 extends over 15 amino acids. Germline CDR1 is LNHNV and CDR2 is YYDKDF (reference sequence). V gave up 1 base and J gave up 8 bases; unmatched junction bases: 6. Here the CDR3 reads CATSRVGQGVWGYTF. The CDR3 DNA sequence: TGTGCCACCAGCAGAGTGGGACAGGGGGTTTGGGGCTACACCTTC.

The chain uses TRBV18 and TRBJ1-1; 7 positions agree with TRBD1. The CDR3 runs to 16 residues. Trimming at V came to 4 bases and at J to 0 bases, leaving 8 bases not matched to a gene. The V gene's germline CDR1 is KGHSH and CDR2 LQKENI. CDR3 loop: CASSLSGQPVNTEAFF. Written as DNA, the CDR3 is TGTGCCAGCTCACTATCGGGACAGCCAGTGAACACTGAAGCTTTCTTT.

The chain couples TRBV18 to TRBJ2-5; weak D call: TRBD1 (6 bases). Germline V gene data show CDR1 as KGHSH and CDR2 as LQKENI. The CDR3 length is 17 residues. V lost 1 base and J 2 bases, leaving 17 bases between the germline ends. CDR3 in DNA: TGTGCCAGCTCACCACGGCTCCCGGGACATCTACAAGAGACCCAGTACTTC. Protein: CASSPRLPGHLQETQYF. Full variable domain (missing parts from reference TRBV18 and TRBJ2-5): NAGVMQNPRHLVRRRGQEARLRCSPMKGHSHVYWYRQLPEEGLKFMVYLQKENIIDESGMPKERFSAEFPKEGPSILRIQQVVRGDSAAYFCASSPRLPGHLQETQYFGPGTRLLVL.

The V and J genes are TRBV25-1 and TRBJ2-7; 10 bases agree with TRBD2. Trimming removed 1 base from V and 1 base from J; junction bases left unmatched: 4. Germline CDR1 and CDR2: MGHDK and SYGVNS. This CDR3 has 16 residues. CDR3 in DNA: TGTGCCAGCAGTGAATCCGGGACTAGCGCATCCTACGAGCAGTACTTC. Encoded protein: CASSESGTSASYEQYF.

The genes are TRBV6-6 and TRBJ2-1, with 9 bases matching TRBD2. CDR1 and CDR2 (germline): MNHNY, SVGAGI (reference sequence). The CDR3 runs to 15 residues. V lost 5 bases, J lost 8 bases, and 10 bases stayed unmatched. CDR3: CASSPLAGLTYEQFF. The CDR3 DNA sequence: TGTGCCAGCAGTCCTCTAGCGGGACTCACTTATGAGCAGTTCTTC.

In its sample, this clone was seen a few times. CDR3 protein: CASSLGPRGGGGYTF. CDR3 DNA: TGTGCCAGCAGCTTAGGCCCCAGGGGTGGAGGTGGCTACACCTTC. The chain carries TRBV11-2 and TRBJ1-2, with D tentatively TRBD1 (6 bases). Germline lookup yields CDR1 SGHAT and CDR2 FQNNGV. CDR3 size: 15 residues. V lost 1 base and J lost 7, with 16 bases in between.